The source of this TCR beta chain is a study of blood T cell repertoires in COVID-19. The CDR3 totals 13 residues. Looked up from germline, CDR1 is SGHVS and CDR2 is FQNEAQ. With 8 bases clipped from V and 5 bases from J, the junction kept 7 bases outside the gene matches. The assay was immunoSEQ multiplex PCR, and TCRdb's table has in-frame clones only and misses some. The repertoire holds 150,000 to 200,000 clones, with roughly 85% as singletons. The clonotype was recovered from a woman aged 18-29 years who had recovered from COVID-19. The rearrangement uses TRBV7-8 and TRBJ2-5; 8 bases align to TRBD1. Material for sequencing was PBMCs or T cells enriched from blood (not recorded which). CDR3 residues: CASGRGPGETQYF. CDR3 coding DNA: TGTGCCAGCGGCAGGGGGCCCGGGGAGACCCAGTACTTC.